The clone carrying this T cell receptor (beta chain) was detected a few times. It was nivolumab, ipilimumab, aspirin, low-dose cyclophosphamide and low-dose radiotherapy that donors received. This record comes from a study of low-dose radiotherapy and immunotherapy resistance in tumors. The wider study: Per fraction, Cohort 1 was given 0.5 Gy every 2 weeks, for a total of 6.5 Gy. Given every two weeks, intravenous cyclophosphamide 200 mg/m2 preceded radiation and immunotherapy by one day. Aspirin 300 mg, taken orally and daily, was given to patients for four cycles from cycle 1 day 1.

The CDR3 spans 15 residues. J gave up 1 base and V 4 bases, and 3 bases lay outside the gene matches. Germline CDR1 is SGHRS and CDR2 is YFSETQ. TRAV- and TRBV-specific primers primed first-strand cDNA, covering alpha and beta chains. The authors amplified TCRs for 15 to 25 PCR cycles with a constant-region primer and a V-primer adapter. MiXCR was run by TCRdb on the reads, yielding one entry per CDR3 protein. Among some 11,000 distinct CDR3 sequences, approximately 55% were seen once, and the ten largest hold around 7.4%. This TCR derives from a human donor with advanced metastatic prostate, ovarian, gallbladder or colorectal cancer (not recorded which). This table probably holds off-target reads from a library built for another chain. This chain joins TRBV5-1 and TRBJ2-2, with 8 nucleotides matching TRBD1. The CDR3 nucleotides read TGCGCCAGCAGCACCGGACAGGGGAACACCGGGGAGCTGTTTTTT. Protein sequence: CASSTGQGNTGELFF. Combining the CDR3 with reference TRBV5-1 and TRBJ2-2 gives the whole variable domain KAGVTQTPRYLIKTRGQQVTLSCSPISGHRSVSWYQQTPGQGLQFLFEYFSETQRNKGNFPGRFSGRQFSNSRSEMNVSTLELGDSALYLCASSTGQGNTGELFFGEGSRLTVL.